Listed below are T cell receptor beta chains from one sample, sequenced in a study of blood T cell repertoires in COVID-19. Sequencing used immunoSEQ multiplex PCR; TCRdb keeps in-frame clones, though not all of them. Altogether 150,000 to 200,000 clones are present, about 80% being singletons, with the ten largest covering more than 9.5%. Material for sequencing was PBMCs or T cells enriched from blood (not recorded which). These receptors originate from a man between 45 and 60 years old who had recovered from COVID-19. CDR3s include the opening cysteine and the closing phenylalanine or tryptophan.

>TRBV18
CASSPGVAPNTGELFF
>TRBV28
CASSLGGGEVRTYGYTF
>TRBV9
CASSSPGTSITGELFF
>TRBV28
CASSSVAGTGGTQYF
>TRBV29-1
CSVETDPNYGYTF
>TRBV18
CASSLMTDRAQETQYF
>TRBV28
CASSSQGDSPLHF
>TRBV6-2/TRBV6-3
CASSYSYAGQERWSSYEQYF
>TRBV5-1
CASSLDGGGSDSEQYF
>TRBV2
CASSEDMNLKKLFF
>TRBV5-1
CASSLGQGFAGELFF
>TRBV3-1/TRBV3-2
CASMDRVHNEQFF
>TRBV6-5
CASVGGESSYNEQFF
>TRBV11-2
CASSSLPPGTGMDEQYF
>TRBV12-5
CASGPFGTDNEKLFF
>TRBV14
CASSRRGMNTGELFF
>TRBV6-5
CASSSFTGKVHEQYF
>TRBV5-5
CASSFTSRSYNEQFF
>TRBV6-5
CASRWGGDGELFF
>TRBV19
CASSSMWGDPWMNTEAFF
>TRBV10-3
CAIREDWGTEAFF
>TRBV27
CASSLSGGTGGYTF
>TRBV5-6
CASSLRVLPTGELFF
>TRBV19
CASSLLAGGTGELFF
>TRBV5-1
CASSLEGLADEQFF
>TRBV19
CASTATGVTGNTEAFF
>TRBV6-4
CASSVEPNTEAFF
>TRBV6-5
CASRLDRGWTDTQYF
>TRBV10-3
CAISVNGNEQYF
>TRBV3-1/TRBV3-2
CASSQEGGDQPQHF
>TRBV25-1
CASSEAGEQFF
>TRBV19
CASSMGTRNGETQYF
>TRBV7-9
CANDRASINTEAFF
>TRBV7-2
CASSSRDRTYIQYF
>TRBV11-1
CASSRPRDRSHEQYF
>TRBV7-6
CASSLYRGRSNYGYTF
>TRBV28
CASSSYRGGRYGYTF
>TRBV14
CASSQDSRSGANVLTF
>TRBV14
CASSQRTGEAEAFF
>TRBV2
CASSEFVLADYGYTF
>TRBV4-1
CASSQDSGGSYNEQFF
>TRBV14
CASSQDKRQGWSNEQFF
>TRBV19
CASRLTGTYEQYF
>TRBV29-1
CSVVGQGLNTEAFF
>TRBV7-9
CASSLVGQGAREAFF
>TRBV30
CAWVKRGSGNTIYF
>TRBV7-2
CASSLVRAYGYTF
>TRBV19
CASSTTGGRTGELFF
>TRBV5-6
CASSPSSGGQETQYF
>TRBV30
CAWSVLANTGELFF
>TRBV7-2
CASSLGSGGADTQYF
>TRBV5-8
CASQQRHNEQFF
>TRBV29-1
CSAGTGGHYGYTF
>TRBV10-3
CAISPGLAQETQYF
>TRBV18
CASSQGQIYGYTF
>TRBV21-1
CASSTRDRVDGYTF
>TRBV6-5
CASTPLTMNTEAFF
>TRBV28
CASSLYGTGEGDEQFF
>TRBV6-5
CASRGAPPGLYGYTF
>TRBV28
CASSPQKGTIGYGYTF